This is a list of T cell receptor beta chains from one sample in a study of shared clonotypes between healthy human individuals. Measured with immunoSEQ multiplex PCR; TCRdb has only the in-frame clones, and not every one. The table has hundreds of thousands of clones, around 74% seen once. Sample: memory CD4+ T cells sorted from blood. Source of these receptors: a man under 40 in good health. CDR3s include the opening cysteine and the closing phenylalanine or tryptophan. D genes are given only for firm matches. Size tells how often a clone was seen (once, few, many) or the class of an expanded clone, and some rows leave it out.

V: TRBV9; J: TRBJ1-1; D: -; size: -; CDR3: CASSPHRQDTEAFF; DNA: TGTGCCAGCAGCCCCCACCGACAAGACACTGAAGCTTTCTTT
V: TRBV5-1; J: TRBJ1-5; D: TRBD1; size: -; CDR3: CASSSGTGSNQPQHF; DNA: TGCGCCAGCAGCTCCGGGACAGGGAGCAATCAGCCCCAGCATTTT
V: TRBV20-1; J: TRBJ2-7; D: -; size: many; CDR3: CSAGELHEQYF; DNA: TGCAGTGCTGGGGAGCTCCACGAGCAGTACTTC
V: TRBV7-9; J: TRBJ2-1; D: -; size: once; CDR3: CASSLAPHNEQFF; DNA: TGTGCCAGCAGCTTAGCCCCACACAATGAGCAGTTCTTC
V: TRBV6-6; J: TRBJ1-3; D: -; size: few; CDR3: CASSGHSGNTIYF; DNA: TGTGCCAGCAGTGGCCACTCTGGAAACACCATATATTTT
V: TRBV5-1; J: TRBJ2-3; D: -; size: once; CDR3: CASSLPTSTDTQYF; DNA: TGCGCCAGCAGCTTGCCAACGAGCACAGATACGCAGTATTTT
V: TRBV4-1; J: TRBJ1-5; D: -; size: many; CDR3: CASSQDINQPQHF; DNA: TGCGCCAGCAGCCAAGACATCAATCAGCCCCAGCATTTT
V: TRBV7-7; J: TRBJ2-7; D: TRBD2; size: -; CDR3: CASSLAGLPNEQYF; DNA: TGTGCTAGCAGCTTAGCGGGACTTCCGAACGAGCAGTACTTC
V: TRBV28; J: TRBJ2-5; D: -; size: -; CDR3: CAGPGREETQYF; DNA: TGTGCCGGCCCGGGACGCGAAGAGACCCAGTACTTC
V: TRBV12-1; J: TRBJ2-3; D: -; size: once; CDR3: CASSLSGSLLPDTQYF; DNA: TGTGCCAGCAGCCTCTCCGGGAGCCTCCTCCCCGATACGCAGTATTTT
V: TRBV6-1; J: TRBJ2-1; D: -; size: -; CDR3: CASSVNRDNEQFF; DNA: TGTGCCAGCAGTGTCAACAGAGACAATGAGCAGTTCTTC
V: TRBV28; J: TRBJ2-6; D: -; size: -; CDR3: CASSFLVTVEGSGANVLTF; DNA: TGTGCCAGCAGTTTTCTTGTGACAGTCGAGGGCTCTGGGGCCAACGTCCTGACTTTC
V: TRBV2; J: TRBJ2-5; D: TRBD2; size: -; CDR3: CASSVESSGIAETQYF; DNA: TGTGCCAGCAGTGTGGAGTCTAGCGGTATAGCTGAGACCCAGTACTTC
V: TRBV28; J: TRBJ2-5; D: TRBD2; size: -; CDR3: CASSSGGLETQYF; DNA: TGTGCCAGCAGTTCGGGAGGATTAGAGACCCAGTACTTC
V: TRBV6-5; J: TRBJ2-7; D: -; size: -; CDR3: CASSSPGGRYEQYF; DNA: TGTGCCAGCAGTTCCCCGGGGGGCAGGTACGAGCAGTACTTC
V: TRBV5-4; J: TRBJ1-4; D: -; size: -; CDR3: CASRDGQLPGGKLFF; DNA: TGTGCCAGCAGGGATGGACAGCTCCCTGGAGGGAAACTGTTTTTT
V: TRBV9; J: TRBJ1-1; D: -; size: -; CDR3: CASSSWTVNTEAFF; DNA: TGTGCCAGCAGCTCATGGACGGTGAACACTGAAGCTTTCTTT
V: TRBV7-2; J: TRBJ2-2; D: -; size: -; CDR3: CASSLDGKGLETGELFF; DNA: TGTGCCAGCAGCTTAGACGGCAAGGGGCTAGAAACCGGGGAGCTGTTTTTT
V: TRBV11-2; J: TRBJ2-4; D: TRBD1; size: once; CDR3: CASSPDREDIQYF; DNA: TGTGCCAGCAGCCCGGACAGGGAGGACATTCAGTACTTC
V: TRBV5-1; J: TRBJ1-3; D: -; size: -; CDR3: CASSSGGGASTGNTIYF; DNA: TGCGCCAGCAGCTCCGGTGGGGGGGCATCAACTGGAAACACCATATATTTT
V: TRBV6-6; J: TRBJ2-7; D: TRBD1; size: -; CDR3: CASSLGQGALHEQYF; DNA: TGTGCCAGCAGCCTCGGACAGGGGGCTCTCCACGAGCAGTACTTC
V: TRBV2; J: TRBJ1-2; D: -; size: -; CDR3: CASSEGLGNAGYGYTF; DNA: TGTGCCAGCAGCGAAGGGCTTGGCAATGCCGGCTATGGCTACACCTTC
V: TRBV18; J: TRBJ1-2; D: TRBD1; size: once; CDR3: CASSPHRGGRDGYTF; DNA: TGTGCCAGCTCACCCCACAGGGGGGGTCGGGATGGCTACACCTTC
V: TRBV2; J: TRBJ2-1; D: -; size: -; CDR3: CASSGRGRGGRASYNEQFF; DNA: TGTGCCAGCAGTGGCAGGGGGCGCGGCGGGAGGGCCTCCTACAATGAGCAGTTCTTC
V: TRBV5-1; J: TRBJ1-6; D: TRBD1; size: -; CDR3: CASSSGQGVPNSPLHF; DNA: TGCGCCAGCAGCTCGGGACAGGGAGTCCCAAATTCACCCCTCCACTTT
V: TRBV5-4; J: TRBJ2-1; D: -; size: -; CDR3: CASSLESVSDEQFF; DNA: TGTGCCAGCAGCCTGGAGTCAGTCTCGGATGAGCAGTTCTTC
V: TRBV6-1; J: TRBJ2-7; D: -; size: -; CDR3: CASSELSSYEQYF; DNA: TGTGCCAGCAGTGAGCTGAGCTCCTACGAGCAGTACTTC
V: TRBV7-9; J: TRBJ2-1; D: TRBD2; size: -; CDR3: CASSQGLAGGEQFF; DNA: TGTGCCAGCAGCCAGGGACTAGCGGGAGGGGAGCAGTTCTTC
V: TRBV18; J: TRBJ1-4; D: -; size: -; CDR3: CASSPAAGSREKLFF; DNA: TGTGCCAGCTCACCGGCGGCAGGGTCTCGTGAAAAACTGTTTTTT
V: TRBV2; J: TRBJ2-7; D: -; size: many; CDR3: CASSLAIYEQYF; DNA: TGTGCCAGCAGTCTAGCGATTTACGAGCAGTACTTC
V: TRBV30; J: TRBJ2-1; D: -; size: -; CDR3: CAWRRRASANNEQFF; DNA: TGTGCCTGGAGAAGGAGGGCTAGCGCCAACAATGAGCAGTTCTTC
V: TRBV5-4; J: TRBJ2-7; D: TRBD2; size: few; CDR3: CASSPRTSGSYEQYF; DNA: TGTGCCAGCAGCCCGAGGACTAGCGGGAGCTACGAGCAGTACTTC
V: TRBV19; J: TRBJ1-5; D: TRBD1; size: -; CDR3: CASTARTGVGQPQHF; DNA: TGTGCCAGTACCGCCAGGACAGGGGTCGGTCAGCCCCAGCATTTT
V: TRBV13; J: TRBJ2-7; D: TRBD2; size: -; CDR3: CASSLRLANYEQYF; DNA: TGTGCCAGCAGCTTAAGACTAGCGAACTACGAGCAGTACTTC
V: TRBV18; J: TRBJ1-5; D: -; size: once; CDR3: CASSPSQGDQPQHF; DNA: TGTGCCAGCTCACCCTCGCAGGGAGATCAGCCCCAGCATTTT
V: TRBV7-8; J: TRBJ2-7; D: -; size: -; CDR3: CASSLRDRSSYEQYF; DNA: TGTGCCAGCAGCTTACGTGACAGGAGCTCCTACGAGCAGTACTTC
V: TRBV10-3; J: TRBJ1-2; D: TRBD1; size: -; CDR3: CAISESRGRDGYTF; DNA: TGTGCCATCAGTGAGTCCAGGGGGCGCGATGGCTACACCTTC
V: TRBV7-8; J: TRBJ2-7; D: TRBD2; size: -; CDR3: CASSLGSASGSYEQYF; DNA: TGTGCCAGCAGCTTAGGGTCTGCTAGCGGCTCCTACGAGCAGTACTTC
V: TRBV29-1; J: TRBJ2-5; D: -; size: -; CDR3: CSGNPGTRGTQYF; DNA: TGCAGCGGCAACCCCGGGACACGGGGGACCCAGTACTTC
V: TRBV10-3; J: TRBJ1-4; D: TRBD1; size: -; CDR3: CAITSGTGNEKLFF; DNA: TGTGCCATCACCTCTGGGACAGGGAATGAAAAACTGTTTTTT
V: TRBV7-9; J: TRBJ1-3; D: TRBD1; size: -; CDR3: CASSNDRAGNTIYF; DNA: TGTGCCAGCAGCAACGACAGGGCTGGAAACACCATATATTTT
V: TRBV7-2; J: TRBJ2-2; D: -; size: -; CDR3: CASSPPASWDTGELFF; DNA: TGTGCCAGCAGCCCCCCGGCTAGCTGGGACACCGGGGAGCTGTTTTTT
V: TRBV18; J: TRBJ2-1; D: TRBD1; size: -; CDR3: CASSPLETRQGAGEQFF; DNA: TGTGCCAGCTCACCACTAGAGACAAGACAGGGGGCTGGTGAGCAGTTCTTC
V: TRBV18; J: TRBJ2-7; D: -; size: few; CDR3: CASSPPGAGRTYEQYF; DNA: TGTGCCAGCTCACCACCGGGCGCGGGACGGACCTACGAGCAGTACTTC
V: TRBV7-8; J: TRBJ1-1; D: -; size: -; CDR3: CASSPSAQGTKAFF; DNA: TGTGCCAGCAGCCCTAGTGCGCAGGGGACAAAAGCTTTCTTT
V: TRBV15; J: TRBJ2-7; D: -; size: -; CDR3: CATSRGGADTYEQYF; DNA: TGTGCCACCAGCAGAGGCGGGGCTGATACCTACGAGCAGTACTTC
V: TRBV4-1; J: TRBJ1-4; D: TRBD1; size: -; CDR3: CASSQAGTGGEKLFF; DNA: TGCGCCAGCAGCCAAGCCGGGACAGGTGGGGAAAAACTGTTTTTT
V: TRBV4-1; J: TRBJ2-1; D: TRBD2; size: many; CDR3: CASSQESGRAAFNEQFF; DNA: TGCGCCAGCAGCCAAGAGAGCGGGAGGGCCGCCTTTAATGAGCAGTTCTTC
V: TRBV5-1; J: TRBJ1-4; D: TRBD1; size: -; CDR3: CASSLQGMQGEKLFF; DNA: TGCGCCAGCAGTTTACAGGGGATGCAGGGTGAAAAACTGTTTTTT
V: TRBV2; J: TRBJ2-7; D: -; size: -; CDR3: CASKWVEQYF; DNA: TGTGCCAGCAAGTGGGTCGAGCAGTACTTC
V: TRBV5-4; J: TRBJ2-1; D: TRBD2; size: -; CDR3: CASSSPPSGVYNEQFF; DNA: TGTGCCAGCAGCTCCCCCCCTAGCGGGGTTTACAATGAGCAGTTCTTC